The sequence of this T cell receptor (beta chain) was determined in a study of T cell responses to AZD1222 COVID-19 vaccine. Study as a whole: Second-dose timings of about 4 or about 12 weeks were pooled.

As concerns this clone: What it binds is unknown.

The CDR3 runs 14 residues. The ends were cut back, 5 bases at V and 3 bases at J, with 11 bases in the middle. CDR1 and CDR2 from the germline V gene are SEHNR and FQNEAQ (reference sequence). Study observations and caveats: Possibly, clonal diversity was underestimated; donors were largely white British and included more females.

Measured with immunoSEQ multiplex PCR; TCRdb has only the in-frame clones, and not every one. The sample holds under 170,000 clones, around 94% seen once. Sequencing was performed on peripheral blood, taken on day 0 of AZD1222 vaccination. The rearrangement joins TRBV7-9 to TRBJ1-5, with D possibly matching TRBD1 (6 bases). The TCR comes from an adult in good health. The DNA of the CDR3 is TGTGCCAGCAGCCTAGACAGGTTCAATCAGCCCCAGCATTTT. It codes for CASSLDRFNQPQHF.